A single T cell receptor beta chain is shown here with its context. What it binds is not known. The method was immunoSEQ multiplex PCR; TCRdb's version includes in-frame clones alone and lacks a portion of them. The sample includes about 73,000 clones, under 80% of them seen just once. V was pared by 0 bases and J by 1 base, with 1 base of the junction left unmatched. The CDR3 covers 15 residues. Germline CDR1 reads MNHEY; CDR2 reads SVGAGI. The data originate from a study of vaccination effects on CD4 cells after COVID-19. Turning to the study itself: The cohort was immunized with two doses of either the BNT162b2 or mRNA-1273 vaccine.

Study-wide points: Infection-derived and vaccine-derived clones contracted markedly late after vaccination.

ViraFEST expansion of antigen-specific CD4+ T cells with viral peptide pools preceded sequencing. Around day 10 of culture, CD4+ T cells were separated out. None of the vaccinated had previously contracted SARS-CoV-2, and their nucleocapsid antibodies tested negative. They grew over 1.5 million PBMC in each well, adding 10 IU/ml IL-2 and around 9.6 ug/ml peptides. In the cultures, half the medium was exchanged for IL-2 medium on days 3 and 7. This chain connects TRBV6-5 to TRBJ1-1; 8 bases match TRBD1. This clonotype was obtained from a human donor who received a COVID-19 vaccine. This material consisted of CD4+ T cells from PBMCs cultured with SARS-CoV-2 spike peptides, taken before COVID-19 vaccination. Here the CDR3 DNA reads TGTGCCAGCAGTTACTCCGGGACAGGGAACACTGAAGCTTTCTTT. This sequence encodes CASSYSGTGNTEAFF.